A selection of T cell receptor delta chains follows, all from one sample in a study of gamma-delta chains in newborns, infants, children. TCRdb re-called the reads through CATT. The data contain some 5,000 delta-chain clones, approximately 5% of them seen just once; the ten biggest clones take up 10% to 11%. The sample was blood. The receptor set was obtained from a child who was a newborn, infant or young child, either healthy, febrile or measles-vaccinated (not recorded which). The CDR3 runs from the conserved cysteine through the conserved F or W. D genes are given only for firm matches. Rows give clone size only sometimes, using once, few, many, or a class for an expanded clone.

>TRDV2|TRDD3|TRDJ3|medium-sized
TGTGCCTGTGACGCGGGCTGGGGGATATCGAGCTCCTGGGACACCCGACAGATGTTTTTC
CACDAGWGISSSWDTRQMFF
>TRDV1|TRDD3|TRDJ1|few
TGTGCTCTTGGGGAACTTGGGATGGGGGACCCGTACACCGATAAACTCATCTTT
CALGELGMGDPYTDKLIF
>TRDV1|NA|TRDJ1|few
TGTGCTCTTGGGGAACAGCCGTCCTTCCACAAATGGGGGAACACCGATAAACTCATCTTT
CALGEQPSFHKWGNTDKLIF
>TRDV2|TRDD3|TRDJ3|medium-sized
TGTGCCTGTGACAGGGCTGGGGGATACTCCTGGGACACCCGACAGATGTTTTTC
CACDRAGGYSWDTRQMFF
>TRDV2|NA|TRDJ2|few
TGTGCCTGTGACACCTGGGATTTGACAGCACAACTCTTCTTT
CACDTWDLTAQLFF
>TRDV2|TRDD3|TRDJ3|few
TGTGCCTGTGACATTTTGGGGGATACCTGGGACACCCGACAGATGTTTTTC
CACDILGDTWDTRQMFF
>TRDV2|TRDD3|TRDJ3|NA
TGTGCCTGTGACACCGGATGGGGGATACTCCCCAGCTCCTGGGACACCCGACAGATGTTTTTC
CACDTGWGILPSSWDTRQMFF
>TRDV2|TRDD3|TRDJ3|NA
TGTGCCTGTGACAGTACTGGGGGATACGAGTCCTGGGACACCCGACAGATGTTTTTC
CACDSTGGYESWDTRQMFF
>TRDV2|TRDD3|TRDJ3|few
TGTGCCTGTGACACCTTGGGGGATGATTGGGACACCCGACAGATGTTTTTC
CACDTLGDDWDTRQMFF
>TRDV1|NA|TRDJ1|few
TGTGCTCTTGGGGAACTGAGGTTCCCCGTTTCGGGGGACAACACCGATAAACTCATCTTT
CALGELRFPVSGDNTDKLIF
>TRAV29/DV5|TRDD3|TRDJ3|NA
TGTGCAGCAAGCGAGCTTACTGGGGGCTATTCCTCCTGGGACACCCGGCAGATGTTTTTC
CAASELTGGYSSWDTRQMFF
>TRDV2|TRDD3|TRDJ3|large
TGTGCCTGTGACACCGCTGGGGGATACTGGGACACCCGACAGATGTTTTTC
CACDTAGGYWDTRQMFF
>TRDV2|TRDD3|TRDJ1|few
TGTGCGTGTGACACCTGGGGGCCTAACACCGATAAACTCATCTTT
CACDTWGPNTDKLIF
>TRDV2|TRDD3|TRDJ2|NA
TGTGCCTGTGACACCGTATTGGGAAACTGGGGGACCCCCTACGCACAACTCTTCTTT
CACDTVLGNWGTPYAQLFF
>TRDV2|NA|TRDJ3|few
TGTGCCTGTGACACCGTTTACGGGTCCTGGGACACCCGACAGATGTTTTTC
CACDTVYGSWDTRQMFF
>TRDV2|TRDD3|TRDJ3|NA
TGTGCCTGTGACACCGTAACTGGGGGACTGAGCTCCTGGGACACCCGACAGATGTTTTTC
CACDTVTGGLSSWDTRQMFF
>TRDV2|TRDD3|TRDJ3|few
TGTGCCTGTGACACCTGGGGGAGCGACCCCTCCTGGGACACCCGACAGATGTTTTTC
CACDTWGSDPSWDTRQMFF
>TRAV29/DV5|TRDD3|TRDJ1|few
TGTGCAGCAACGATACTAGGCCTACTTCTGGGGGATACAACGGGGGATAAACTCATCTTT
CAATILGLLLGDTTGDKLIF
>TRDV3|NA|TRDJ2|few
TGTGCCTTTAAGGTACTAGGGGCACAACTCTTCTTT
CAFKVLGAQLFF
>TRDV2|TRDD3|TRDJ1|NA
TGTGCCTGTGACGAGCTACTGGGGGAGTACACCGATAAACTCATCTTT
CACDELLGEYTDKLIF
>TRDV2|TRDD3|TRDJ3|few
TGTGCCTGTGACGCGTTACTGGGGGATACGGATCCCTGGGACACCCGACAGATGTTTTTC
CACDALLGDTDPWDTRQMFF
>TRDV2|TRDD3|TRDJ1|NA
TGTGCCTGTGACCCGAGGAAGGGGGATAAAACCGATAAACTCATCTTT
CACDPRKGDKTDKLIF
>TRDV2|TRDD3|TRDJ1|NA
TGTGCCCGTGACATACTGGGGGAGTACACCGATAAACTCATCTTT
CARDILGEYTDKLIF
>TRDV2|NA|TRDJ3|medium-sized
TGTGCCTGTGACGTTACTGGAAGCTCCTGGGACACCCGACAGATGTTTTTC
CACDVTGSSWDTRQMFF
>TRDV1|TRDD3|TRDJ1|few
TGTGCTCTTGGGGAACTGGGGTCGGACCTGGGGGATACAGGGTACACCGATAAACTCATCTTT
CALGELGSDLGDTGYTDKLIF
>TRDV2|NA|TRDJ3|medium-sized
TGTGCCTGTGATTCTACTGGGCCCCCCGACTGGGACACCCGACAGATGTTTTTC
CACDSTGPPDWDTRQMFF
>TRDV1|TRDD2|TRDJ1|few
TGTGCTCTTGGGGTCGAATTTTCCTACGTCGATACCCCGTTGTACACCGATAAACTCATCTTT
CALGVEFSYVDTPLYTDKLIF
>TRDV1|TRDD3|TRDJ2|few
TGTGCTCTTGGGGTCGCCTTCCTCACCGTGGTGGGGGATAGAGCTTTGACAGCACAACTCTTCTTT
CALGVAFLTVVGDRALTAQLFF
>TRDV2|TRDD3|TRDJ3|NA
TGTGCCTGTGAATACTGGGGGAGCTCCTGGGACACCCGACAGATGTTTTTC
CACEYWGSSWDTRQMFF
>TRDV2|NA|TRDJ2|NA
TGTGCCTGTGACACTGTCCTAAGGCGTACTTCGTTGACAGCACAACTCTTCTTC
CACDTVLRRTSLTAQLFF
>TRDV2|NA|TRDJ3|medium-sized
TGTGCCTGTGACACCTCCGGGGGGAAGTCGAGCTCCTGGGACACCCGACAGATGTTTTTC
CACDTSGGKSSSWDTRQMFF
>TRDV1|TRDD3|TRDJ1|NA
TGTGCTCTTGGGGAACAAAACGTCCTGGGGGATAGGTTGGATAAACTCATCTTT
CALGEQNVLGDRLDKLIF
>TRDV2|TRDD3|TRDJ3|NA
TGTGCCTGTGACACCGGTACTGGGGGCCCTCACTCCTGGGACACCCGACAGATGTTTTTC
CACDTGTGGPHSWDTRQMFF
>TRDV1|TRDD3|TRDJ1|few
TGTGCTCTTGGGGAACCTTTCCCCCACCAACGCGGGGGGATACGCCCCGATAAACTCATCTTT
CALGEPFPHQRGGIRPDKLIF
>TRDV2|TRDD3|TRDJ3|NA
TGTGCCTGTGACACTATGATCCTGGGGGACTCCTGGGACACCCGACAGATGTTTTTC
CACDTMILGDSWDTRQMFF
>TRDV1|TRDD3|TRDJ1|few
TGTGCTCTTGGGGAACTTTCCCTACTGGGGGACCACACCGATAAACTCATCTTT
CALGELSLLGDHTDKLIF
>TRDV2|NA|TRDJ1|medium-sized
TGTGCCTGTGACTCCTCGCGTGGGGGCCTCACCGATAAACTCATCTTT
CACDSSRGGLTDKLIF
>TRDV1|NA|TRDJ1|few
TGTGCTCTTGGGGAACTTGGGGGGGACCCGCCTACCGATAAACTCATCTTT
CALGELGGDPPTDKLIF
>TRDV1|TRDD3|TRDJ1|NA
TGTGCTCTTGGGGAACCGCGAGCTTCGGGGGAAGAGTACTGGGGGGTACACACCGATAAACTCATCTTT
CALGEPRASGEEYWGVHTDKLIF
>TRDV2|TRDD3|TRDJ1|NA
TGTGCCTGTGACCCCCTGGAAGTACTGGGGGATACGGCCGATAAACTCATCTTT
CACDPLEVLGDTADKLIF
>TRDV3|TRDD3|TRDJ1|NA
TGTGCCTTCACCAGAAGCCCATTCCCCAGAAGGGATACGCCAGATAAACTCATCTTT
CAFTRSPFPRRDTPDKLIF
>TRDV2|TRDD3|TRDJ2|NA
TGTGCCTGTGACGCCGTACTGGGGGATATTCTCACTTTGACAGCACAACTCTTCTTT
CACDAVLGDILTLTAQLFF
>TRAV29/DV5|NA|TRDJ1|large
TGTGCAGCTAGCTTTGGGTTCCGGACCGATAAACTCATCTTT
CAASFGFRTDKLIF
>TRDV1|NA|TRDJ1|few
TGTGCTCTTGGGGAACCTAGTCACCTTCCTACTACTGGGGGATGTGCGTACACCGATAAACTCATCTTT
CALGEPSHLPTTGGCAYTDKLIF
>TRDV2|TRDD3|TRDJ3|NA
TGTGCCTGTGACAAATACTGGGGGATACCTAGCTCCTGGGACACCCGACAGATGTTTTTC
CACDKYWGIPSSWDTRQMFF
>TRDV2|NA|TRDJ2|few
TGTGCCTGTGACACCGCCGGGGCCCTGACAGCACAACTCTTCTTT
CACDTAGALTAQLFF
>TRDV2|TRDD3|TRDJ3|NA
TGTGCCTGTGACACCGTACTGGGGGGAAGCTCCTGGGACACCCGACAGATGTTTTTC
CACDTVLGGSSWDTRQMFF
>TRDV2|NA|TRDJ3|NA
TGTGCCTGTGGCACCGTACTGGAGAGCTCCTGGGACACCCGACAGATGTTTTTC
CACGTVLESSWDTRQMFF
>TRDV2|TRDD3|TRDJ3|few
TGTGCCTGTGACACCGCGGGGGATACTACGTGGGACACCCGACAGATGTTTTTC
CACDTAGDTTWDTRQMFF
>TRDV2|TRDD3|TRDJ3|few
TGTGCCTGTGACACCCTACTGGGGGTCTTCTCCTGGGACACCCGACAGATGTTTTTC
CACDTLLGVFSWDTRQMFF
>TRDV2|TRDD3|TRDJ3|NA
TGTGCCTGTGACAGTACTGGGGGATACGCTAGCTCCTGGGACACCCGACAGATGTTTTTC
CACDSTGGYASSWDTRQMFF
>TRDV2|NA|TRDJ3|medium-sized
TGTGCCTGTGACACTTTCTGGGGCCCTTCCAGCTCCTGGGACACCCGACAGATGTTTTTC
CACDTFWGPSSSWDTRQMFF
>TRDV2|TRDD3|TRDJ1|few
TGTGCCTGTGACCCACTGGGGGATACCGCCGACAAACTCATCTTT
CACDPLGDTADKLIF
>TRDV2|NA|TRDJ2|few
TGTGCCTGTGACACCCGGCGGGGGCCACGTCCAGCACAACTCTTCTTT
CACDTRRGPRPAQLFF
>TRDV2|TRDD3|TRDJ3|few
TGTGCCTGTGACACCTGGGGGACACGTTCCTGGGACACCCGACAGATGTTTTTC
CACDTWGTRSWDTRQMFF
>TRDV1|TRDD3|TRDJ1|few
TGTGCTCTTGGGGAAACACGGGGGATACGAGGCGATAAACTCATCTTT
CALGETRGIRGDKLIF
>TRDV2|TRDD3|TRDJ3|large
TGTGCCTGTGACACCGTGACTGGGGGATACGTCAGCTCCTGGGACACCCGACAGATGTTTTTC
CACDTVTGGYVSSWDTRQMFF